This entry concerns a single TCR beta chain. A much larger clone differs from this one at a single base, so this may be a read error. This CDR3 contains 12 residues. Time point specified: sample taken at primary tumor resection. The data were obtained in a study of spatial heterogeneity in lung cancer. TCRdb analysed the 5' RACE reads with MiXCR anew, one entry per CDR3 protein. The data show about 45,000 distinct CDR3 sequences, approximately 13% seen once. The genes are TRBV12-3 or TRBV12-4 and TRBJ1-3; D call uncertain. Sample: PBMCs, taken at surgery. This sequence was found in a male donor with early-stage non-small cell lung cancer. The CDR3 DNA reads TGTGCCTGCAGTTTGGAAGGGAACACCATATATTTT. This translates into CACSLEGNTIYF.